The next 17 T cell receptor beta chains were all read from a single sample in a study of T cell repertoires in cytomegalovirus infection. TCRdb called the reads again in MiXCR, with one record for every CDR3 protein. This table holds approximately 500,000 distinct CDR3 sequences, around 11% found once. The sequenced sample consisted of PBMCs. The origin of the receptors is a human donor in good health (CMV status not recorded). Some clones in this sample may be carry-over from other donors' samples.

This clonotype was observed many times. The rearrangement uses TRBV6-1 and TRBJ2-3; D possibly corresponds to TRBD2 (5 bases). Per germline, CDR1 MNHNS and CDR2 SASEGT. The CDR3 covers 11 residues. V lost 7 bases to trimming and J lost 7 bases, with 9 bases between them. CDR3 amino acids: CASTRGYTQYF. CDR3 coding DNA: TGTGCCAGCACACGAGGGTATACGCAGTATTTT.

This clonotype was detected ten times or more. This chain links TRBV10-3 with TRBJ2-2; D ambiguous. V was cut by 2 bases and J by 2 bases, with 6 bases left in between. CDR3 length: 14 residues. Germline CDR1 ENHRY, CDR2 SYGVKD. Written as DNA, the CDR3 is TGTGCCATCAGTGAGAAGGGTAACACCGGGGAGCTGTTTTTT. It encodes CAISEKGNTGELFF.

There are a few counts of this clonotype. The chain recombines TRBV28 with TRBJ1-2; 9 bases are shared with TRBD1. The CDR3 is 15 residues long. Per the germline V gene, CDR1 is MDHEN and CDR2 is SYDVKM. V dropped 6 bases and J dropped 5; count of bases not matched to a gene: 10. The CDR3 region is CASRSTGTGSYGYTF. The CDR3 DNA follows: TGTGCCAGCAGATCGACCGGGACAGGGTCATATGGCTACACCTTC.

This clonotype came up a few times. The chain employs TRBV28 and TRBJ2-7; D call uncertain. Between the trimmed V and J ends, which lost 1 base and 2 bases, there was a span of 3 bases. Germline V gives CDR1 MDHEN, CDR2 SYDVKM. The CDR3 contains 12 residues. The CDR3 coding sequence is TGTGCCAGCAGTTTATATCCCTACGAGCAGTACTTC. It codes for CASSLYPYEQYF.

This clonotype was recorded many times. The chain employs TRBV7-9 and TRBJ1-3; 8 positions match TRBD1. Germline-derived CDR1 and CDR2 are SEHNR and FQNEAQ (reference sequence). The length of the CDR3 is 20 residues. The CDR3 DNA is TGTGCGATTTTAGGGCGCCGACGGGGCAGGCAGGGGGCAGCTGGAAACACCATATATTTT. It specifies CAILGRRRGRQGAAGNTIYF.

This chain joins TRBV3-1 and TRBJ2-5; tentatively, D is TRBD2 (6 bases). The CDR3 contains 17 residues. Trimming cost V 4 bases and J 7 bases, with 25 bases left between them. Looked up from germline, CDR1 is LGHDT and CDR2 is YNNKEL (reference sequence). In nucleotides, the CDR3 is TGTGCCAGCAGCCTACCCCCTAGACTAGGTAAAGGAGGGACCCAGTACTTC. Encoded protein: CASSLPPRLGKGGTQYF.

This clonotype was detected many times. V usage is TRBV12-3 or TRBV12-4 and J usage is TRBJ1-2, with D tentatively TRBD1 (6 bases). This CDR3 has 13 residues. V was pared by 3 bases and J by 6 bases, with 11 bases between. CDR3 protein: CASSFQGPDGYTF. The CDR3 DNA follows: TGTGCCAGCAGTTTTCAGGGGCCGGATGGCTACACCTTC.

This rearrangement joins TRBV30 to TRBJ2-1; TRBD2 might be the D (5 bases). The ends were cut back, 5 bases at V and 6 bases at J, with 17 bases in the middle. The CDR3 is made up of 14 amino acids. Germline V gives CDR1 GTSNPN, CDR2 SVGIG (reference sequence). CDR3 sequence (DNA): TGTGCCTGGGGCGGCCCACTGGCGGGCAATGAGCAGTTCTTC. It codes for CAWGGPLAGNEQFF. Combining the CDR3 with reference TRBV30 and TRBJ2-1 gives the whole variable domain SQTIHQWPATLVQPVGSPLSLECTVEGTSNPNLYWYRQAAGRGLQLLFYSVGIGQISSEVPQNLSASRPQDRQFILSSKKLLLSDSGFYLCAWGGPLAGNEQFFGPGTRLTVL.

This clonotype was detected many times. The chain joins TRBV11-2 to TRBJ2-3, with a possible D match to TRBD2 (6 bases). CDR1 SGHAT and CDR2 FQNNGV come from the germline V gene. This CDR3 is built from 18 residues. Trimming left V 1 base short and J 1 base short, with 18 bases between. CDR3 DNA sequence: TGTGCCAGCAGCTTAGTGGTTGCTAGCGAAAGGGGCACAGATACGCAGTATTTT. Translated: CASSLVVASERGTDTQYF.

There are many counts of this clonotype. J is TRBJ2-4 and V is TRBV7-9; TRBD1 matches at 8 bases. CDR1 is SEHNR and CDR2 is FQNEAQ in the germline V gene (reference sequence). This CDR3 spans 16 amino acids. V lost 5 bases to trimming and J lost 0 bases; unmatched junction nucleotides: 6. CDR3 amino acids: CASSENRGLAKNIQYF. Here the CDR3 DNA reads TGTGCCAGCAGCGAAAACAGGGGGTTAGCCAAAAACATTCAGTACTTC.

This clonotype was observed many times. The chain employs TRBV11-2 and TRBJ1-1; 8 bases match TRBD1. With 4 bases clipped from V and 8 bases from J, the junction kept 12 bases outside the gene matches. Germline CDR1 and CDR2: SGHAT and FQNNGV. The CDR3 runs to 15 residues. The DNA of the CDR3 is TGTGCCAGCAGCTCTCAGGGACAGGCTTCCCAGGAAGCTTTCTTT. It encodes CASSSQGQASQEAFF.

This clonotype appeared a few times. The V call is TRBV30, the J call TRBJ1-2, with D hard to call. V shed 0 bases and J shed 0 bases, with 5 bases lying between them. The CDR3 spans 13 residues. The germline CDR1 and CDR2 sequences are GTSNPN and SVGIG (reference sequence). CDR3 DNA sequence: TGTGCCTGGAGTGTGGAGGCTAACTATGGCTACACCTTC. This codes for CAWSVEANYGYTF.

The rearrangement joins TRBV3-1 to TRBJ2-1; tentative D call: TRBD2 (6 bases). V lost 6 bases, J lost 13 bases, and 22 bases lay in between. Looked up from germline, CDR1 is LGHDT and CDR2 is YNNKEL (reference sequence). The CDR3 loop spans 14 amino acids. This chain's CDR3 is CASRGKPAGLDQFF. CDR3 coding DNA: TGTGCCAGCAGGGGAAAACCCGCGGGACTCGACCAGTTCTTC.

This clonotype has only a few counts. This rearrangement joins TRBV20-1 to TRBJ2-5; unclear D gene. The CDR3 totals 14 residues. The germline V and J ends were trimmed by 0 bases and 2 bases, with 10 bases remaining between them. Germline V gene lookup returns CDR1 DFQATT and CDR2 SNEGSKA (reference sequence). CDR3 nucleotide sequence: TGCAGTGCTAGAGATCAAGGTCGTCAAGAGACCCAGTACTTC. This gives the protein CSARDQGRQETQYF.

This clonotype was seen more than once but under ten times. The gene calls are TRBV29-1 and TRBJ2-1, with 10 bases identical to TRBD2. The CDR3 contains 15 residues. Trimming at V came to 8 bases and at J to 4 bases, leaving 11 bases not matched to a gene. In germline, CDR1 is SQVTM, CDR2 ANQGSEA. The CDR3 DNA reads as TGCAGCCTCGCCCCCACTAGCGGGGATTACAATGAGCAGTTCTTC. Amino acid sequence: CSLAPTSGDYNEQFF.

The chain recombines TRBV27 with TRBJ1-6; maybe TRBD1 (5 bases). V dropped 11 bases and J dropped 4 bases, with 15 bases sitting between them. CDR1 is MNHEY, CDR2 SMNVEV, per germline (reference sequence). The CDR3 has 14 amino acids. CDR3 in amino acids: CAPSEGEYNSPLHF. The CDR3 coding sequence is TGTGCCCCCTCCGAAGGGGAGTATAATTCACCCCTCCACTTT.

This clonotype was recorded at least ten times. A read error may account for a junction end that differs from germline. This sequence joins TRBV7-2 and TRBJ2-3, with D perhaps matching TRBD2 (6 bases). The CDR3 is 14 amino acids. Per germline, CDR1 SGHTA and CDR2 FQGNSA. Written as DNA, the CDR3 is TGTGCCAGCAGCTTAGGGGCAGGGCGGGATTTGTTGCATTTT. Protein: CASSLGAGRDLLHF.